One T cell receptor beta chain is described in this entry. Its antigen is not known. The method was immunoSEQ multiplex PCR; TCRdb's version includes in-frame clones alone and lacks a portion of them. The table lists 16,000 or so clones, about 83% of them singletons, with less than 8.5% in the top ten. As for time point: newly diagnosed, previously untreated cHL patient sample. These data come from a study of PD-1 blockade in classical Hodgkin lymphoma. Regarding the study as a whole: The study reported lower baseline TCR diversity in newly diagnosed patients than in healthy donors.

Trimming took 2 bases from V and 7 from J, leaving 9 bases between them. The V gene's germline CDR1 is MDHEN and CDR2 SYDVKM. CDR3 length: 12 amino acids. The chain joins TRBV28 to TRBJ2-7, with D uncertain. This sequence was found in a human donor with classical Hodgkin lymphoma. The sample was peripheral blood mononuclear cells (PBMCs). CDR3 sequence (DNA): TGTGCCAGCAGTTTAGGGTGGGGAGAGCAGTACTTC. It yields the protein CASSLGWGEQYF.